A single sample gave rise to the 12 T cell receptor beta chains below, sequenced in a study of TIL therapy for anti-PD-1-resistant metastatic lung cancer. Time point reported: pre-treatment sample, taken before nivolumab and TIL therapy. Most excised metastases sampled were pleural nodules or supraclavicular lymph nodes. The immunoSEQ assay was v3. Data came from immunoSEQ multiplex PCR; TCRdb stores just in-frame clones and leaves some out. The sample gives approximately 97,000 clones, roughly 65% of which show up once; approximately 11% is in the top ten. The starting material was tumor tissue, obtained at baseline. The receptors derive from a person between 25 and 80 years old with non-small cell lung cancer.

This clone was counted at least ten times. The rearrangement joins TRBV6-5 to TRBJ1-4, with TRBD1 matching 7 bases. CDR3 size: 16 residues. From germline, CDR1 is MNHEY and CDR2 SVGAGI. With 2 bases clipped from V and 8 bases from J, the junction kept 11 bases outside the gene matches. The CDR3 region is CASSYAGTAVQEKLFF. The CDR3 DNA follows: TGTGCCAGCAGTTACGCCGGGACAGCCGTCCAAGAAAAACTGTTTTTT.

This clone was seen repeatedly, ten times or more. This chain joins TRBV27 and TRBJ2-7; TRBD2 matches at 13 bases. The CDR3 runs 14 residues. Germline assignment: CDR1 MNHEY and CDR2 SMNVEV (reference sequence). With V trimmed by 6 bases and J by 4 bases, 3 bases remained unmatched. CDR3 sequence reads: CASRGTSGMYEQYF. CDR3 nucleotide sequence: TGTGCCAGCAGAGGGACTAGCGGGATGTACGAGCAGTACTTC.

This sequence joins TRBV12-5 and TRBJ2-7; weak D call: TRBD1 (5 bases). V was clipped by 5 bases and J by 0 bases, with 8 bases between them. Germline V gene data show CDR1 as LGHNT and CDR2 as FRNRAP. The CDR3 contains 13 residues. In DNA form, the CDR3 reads TGTGCTAGTGGTCTGGACATCTCCTACGAGCAGTACTTC. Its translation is CASGLDISYEQYF. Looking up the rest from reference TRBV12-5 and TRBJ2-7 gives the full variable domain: DARVTQTPRHKVTEMGQEVTMRCQPILGHNTVFWYRQTMMQGLELLAYFRNRAPLDDSGMPKDRFSAEMPDATLATLKIQPSEPRDSAVYFCASGLDISYEQYFGPGTRLTVT.

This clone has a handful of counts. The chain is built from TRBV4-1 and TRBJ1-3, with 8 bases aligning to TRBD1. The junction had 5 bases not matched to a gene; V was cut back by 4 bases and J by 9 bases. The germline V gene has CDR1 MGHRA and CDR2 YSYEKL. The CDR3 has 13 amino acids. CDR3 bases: TGCGCCAGCAGCCGCGGACAGGGAGTCACCATATATTTT. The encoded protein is CASSRGQGVTIYF.

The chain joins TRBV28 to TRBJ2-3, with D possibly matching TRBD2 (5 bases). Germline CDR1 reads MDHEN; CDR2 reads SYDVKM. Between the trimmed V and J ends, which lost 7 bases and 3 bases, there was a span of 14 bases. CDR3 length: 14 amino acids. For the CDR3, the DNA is TGTGCCAGCATGGCCCTCTCGGGGACAGATACGCAGTATTTT. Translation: CASMALSGTDTQYF.

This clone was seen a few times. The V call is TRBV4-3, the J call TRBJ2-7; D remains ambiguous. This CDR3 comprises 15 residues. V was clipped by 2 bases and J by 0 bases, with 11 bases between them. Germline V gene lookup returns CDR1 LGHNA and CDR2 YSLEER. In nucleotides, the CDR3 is TGCGCCAGCAGCCAACTCCTGGAGCCCTCCTACGAGCAGTACTTC. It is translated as CASSQLLEPSYEQYF.

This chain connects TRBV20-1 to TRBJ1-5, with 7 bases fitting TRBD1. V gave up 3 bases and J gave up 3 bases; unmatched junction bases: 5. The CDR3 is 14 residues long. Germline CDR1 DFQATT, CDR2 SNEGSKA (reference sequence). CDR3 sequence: CSASSGQLNQPQHF. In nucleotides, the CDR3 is TGCAGTGCTAGTTCGGGACAGCTCAATCAGCCCCAGCATTTT.

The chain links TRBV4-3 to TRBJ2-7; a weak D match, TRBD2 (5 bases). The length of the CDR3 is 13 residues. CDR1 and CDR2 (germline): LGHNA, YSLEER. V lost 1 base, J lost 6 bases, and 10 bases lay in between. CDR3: CASSQGTPSEQYF. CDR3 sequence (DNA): TGCGCCAGCAGCCAAGGGACTCCCTCCGAGCAGTACTTC.

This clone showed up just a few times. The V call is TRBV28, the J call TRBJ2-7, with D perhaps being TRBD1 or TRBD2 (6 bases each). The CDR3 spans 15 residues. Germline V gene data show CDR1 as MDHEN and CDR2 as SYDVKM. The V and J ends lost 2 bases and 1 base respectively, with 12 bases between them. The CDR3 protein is CASSLTGARSYEQYF. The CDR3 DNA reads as TGTGCCAGCAGTTTAACGGGGGCGCGTTCCTACGAGCAGTACTTC.

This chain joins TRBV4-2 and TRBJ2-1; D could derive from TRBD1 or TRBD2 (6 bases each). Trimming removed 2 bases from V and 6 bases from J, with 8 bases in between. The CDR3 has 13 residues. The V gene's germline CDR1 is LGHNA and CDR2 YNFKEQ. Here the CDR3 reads CASSQPGANEQFF. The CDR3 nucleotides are TGTGCCAGCAGCCAACCGGGGGCCAATGAGCAGTTCTTC.

The CDR3 protein is CASTPGQGVEQYF. The DNA for the CDR3 is TGTGCCAGCACCCCGGGACAGGGAGTAGAGCAGTACTTC. The chain links TRBV18 to TRBJ2-7; 9 bases fit TRBD1. Germline CDR1 reads KGHSH; CDR2 reads LQKENI. The CDR3 runs to 13 residues. With V trimmed by 8 bases and J by 7 bases, 9 bases remained unmatched.

The CDR3 loop is CASSVPGGYEQYF. CDR3 DNA: TGCGCCAGCAGTGTCCCAGGAGGCTACGAGCAGTACTTC. The gene calls are TRBV10-1 and TRBJ2-7, with TRBD2 as a possible D gene (5 bases). The CDR3 loop spans 13 amino acids. The V and J ends lost 4 bases and 3 bases respectively, with 10 bases between them. CDR1 is WNHNN, CDR2 SYGVQD, per germline (reference sequence).